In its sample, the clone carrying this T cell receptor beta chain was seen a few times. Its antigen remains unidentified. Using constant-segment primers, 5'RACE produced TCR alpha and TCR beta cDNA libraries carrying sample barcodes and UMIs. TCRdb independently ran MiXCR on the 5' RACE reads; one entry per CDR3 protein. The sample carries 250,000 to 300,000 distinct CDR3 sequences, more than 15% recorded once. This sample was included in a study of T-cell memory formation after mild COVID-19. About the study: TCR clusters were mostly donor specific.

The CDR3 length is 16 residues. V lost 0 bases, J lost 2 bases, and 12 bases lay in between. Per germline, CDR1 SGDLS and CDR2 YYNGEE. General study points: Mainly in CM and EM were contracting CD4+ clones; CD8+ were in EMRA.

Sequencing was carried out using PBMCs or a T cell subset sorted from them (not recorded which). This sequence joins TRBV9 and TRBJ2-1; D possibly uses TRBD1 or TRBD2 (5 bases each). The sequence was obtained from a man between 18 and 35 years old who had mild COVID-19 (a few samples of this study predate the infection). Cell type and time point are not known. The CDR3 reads CASSVALGTTYNEQFF. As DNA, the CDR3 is TGTGCCAGCAGCGTAGCCCTCGGGACCACCTACAATGAGCAGTTCTTC.